Listed below are T cell receptor beta chains from one sample, sequenced in a study of blood T cell repertoires in COVID-19. Libraries were prepared by immunoSEQ multiplex PCR; TCRdb keeps only in-frame clonotypes and omits some of them. The sample carries more than 350,000 clones, more than 80% recorded once. Sequenced sample: PBMCs or T cells enriched from blood (not recorded which). These receptors were taken from a man younger than 35 who had recovered from COVID-19. The CDR3 runs from the conserved cysteine through the conserved F or W. The D gene is left open where the match is weak. For some rows the clone size is stated as once, few or many, or as a class when expanded; others skip it.

D gene | clone size | J gene | V gene | CDR3 DNA | CDR3 protein
- | - | TRBJ1-2 | TRBV9 | TGTGCCAGCAGCCCGGGGGGGCAGGATGGCTACACCTTC | CASSPGGQDGYTF
- | - | TRBJ1-6 | TRBV5-6 | TGTGCCAGCAGCTTGGCAGAAGGTTCGGGGTTGGGGTCACCCCTCCACTTT | CASSLAEGSGLGSPLHF
- | - | TRBJ2-1 | TRBV9 | TGTGCCAGCGCGGTAGAGGGAGCGTCCTACAATGAGCAGTTCTTC | CASAVEGASYNEQFF
- | - | TRBJ2-7 | TRBV4-3 | TGCGCCAGCAGCCCGATCGCCGGGAGCTCCTACGAGCAGTACTTC | CASSPIAGSSYEQYF
- | - | TRBJ1-6 | TRBV4-2 | TGTGCCAGCAGCCAAGTTCAAGGAGACGGGGTACCCCTCCACTTT | CASSQVQGDGVPLHF
- | - | TRBJ1-6 | TRBV27 | TGTGCCAGCAGTTGGCAATTGGATTCACCCCTCCACTTT | CASSWQLDSPLHF
- | - | TRBJ1-1 | TRBV28 | TGTGCCAGCAGTTTTTCAGGGTTGACTGAAGCTTTCTTT | CASSFSGLTEAFF
- | - | TRBJ2-1 | TRBV7-9 | TGTGCCAGCAGCACTATTAAGGGGCCTGAACACAATGAGCAGTTCTTC | CASSTIKGPEHNEQFF
TRBD1 | - | TRBJ2-1 | TRBV12-3/TRBV12-4 | TGTGCCAGCAGGGGACAGGGCAAGTTCTTC | CASRGQGKFF
- | - | TRBJ2-7 | TRBV6-5 | TGTGCCAGCACTAAGACAACTGGAGGAAACTACGAGCAGTACTTC | CASTKTTGGNYEQYF
TRBD1 | - | TRBJ1-5 | TRBV27 | TGTGCCAGCAGTTTAACAGGGGTTCAGCCCCAGCATTTT | CASSLTGVQPQHF
TRBD1 | - | TRBJ2-7 | TRBV29-1 | TGCAGCGTTGTAGGGGGCGTCTACGAGCAGTACTTC | CSVVGGVYEQYF
TRBD2 | once | TRBJ2-1 | TRBV9 | TGTGCCAGCAGCCCCCGACTAGCGGGATCCTACAATGAGCAGTTCTTC | CASSPRLAGSYNEQFF
- | - | TRBJ1-1 | TRBV4-1 | TGCGCCAGCAGCCACGTATTAGGGGTGGACACTGAAGCTTTCTTT | CASSHVLGVDTEAFF
TRBD2 | once | TRBJ2-1 | TRBV29-1 | TGCAGCGTCGGGACTAGCGGAAAATCCTACAATGAGCAGTTCTTC | CSVGTSGKSYNEQFF
TRBD2 | - | TRBJ2-3 | TRBV18 | TGTGCCAGCTCACCGGGACTAGCGGGCTCGACCGCGGATACGCAGTATTTT | CASSPGLAGSTADTQYF
- | - | TRBJ2-2 | TRBV9 | TGTGCCAGCAGCGTAGCGGGGAAGAACACCGGGGAGCTGTTTTTT | CASSVAGKNTGELFF
- | - | TRBJ2-7 | TRBV6-5 | TGTGCCAGCACTAAGACTAGTAGGTTGTACGAGCAGTACTTC | CASTKTSRLYEQYF
- | - | TRBJ2-1 | TRBV5-1 | TGCGCCAGCAGCTTGCGGGGTATCTCCTACAATGAGCAGTTCTTC | CASSLRGISYNEQFF
- | - | TRBJ1-1 | TRBV7-3 | TGTGCCAGCAGCAAAATAGCGGTGGGGTCGAACACTGAAGCTTTCTTT | CASSKIAVGSNTEAFF
- | - | TRBJ2-7 | TRBV9 | TGTGCCTCCTCGGGGGACAGACGGGTGCAGTACTTC | CASSGDRRVQYF
- | few | TRBJ1-2 | TRBV19 | TGTGCCAGTCTGGCGGGGGCCGGCTATGGCTACACCTTC | CASLAGAGYGYTF
TRBD1 | - | TRBJ1-4 | TRBV19 | TGTGCCAGTAGTCCCCTCAGGGGGCAGGGCCGTGAAAAACTGTTTTTT | CASSPLRGQGREKLFF
TRBD1 | - | TRBJ1-1 | TRBV7-2 | TGTGCCAGCAGCTGGAGGACAGGGGGTGAGACTGAAGCTTTCTTT | CASSWRTGGETEAFF
TRBD1 | - | TRBJ1-4 | TRBV30 | TGTGCCTGGAGTAGCGACAGGGGAAATGAAAAACTGTTTTTT | CAWSSDRGNEKLFF
TRBD2 | - | TRBJ2-1 | TRBV6-5 | TGTGCCAGCCGAGAGGGGAGCGGGAGGAAGAGTGAGCAGTTCTTC | CASREGSGRKSEQFF
- | - | TRBJ1-6 | TRBV7-9 | TGTGCCAGCCGAACCGGCACAGGGCATAATTCACCCCTCCACTTT | CASRTGTGHNSPLHF
- | once | TRBJ1-1 | TRBV24-1 | TGTGCCACCAGTGATTGGGGGGAGACTGAAGCTTTCTTT | CATSDWGETEAFF
TRBD1 | - | TRBJ1-5 | TRBV29-1 | TGCAGCGTTGCCCAGGGGGACTATCAGCCCCAGCATTTT | CSVAQGDYQPQHF
TRBD1 | once | TRBJ1-1 | TRBV7-9 | TGTGCCAGCAGCACGGGTCGGGGACAGACGAACACTGAAGCTTTCTTT | CASSTGRGQTNTEAFF
- | few | TRBJ2-1 | TRBV24-1 | TGTGCCACCAGTGACCCTTCCCTAGCGCCCTCCTACAATGAGCAGTTCTTC | CATSDPSLAPSYNEQFF
TRBD2 | - | TRBJ2-1 | TRBV25-1 | TGTGCCAGCAGTGAGACTAGCCGGTCAGTCAATGAGCAGTTCTTC | CASSETSRSVNEQFF